The 21 T cell receptor beta chains below all came from one sample that was sequenced in a study of shared clonotypes between healthy human individuals. TCRdb's table, derived via immunoSEQ multiplex PCR, lists solely in-frame clones and lacks some. Of about 2.2 million clones listed, around 95% were seen once; the top ten hold roughly 1.7%. Naive CD8 cells comprised CD45RO-negative, CCR7-positively selected cells, excluding terminally differentiated effector memory CD45RA+ cells. The source material was naive CD8+ T cells from PBMCs. All receptors come from a man aged 18 to 29 in good health. Some clones in this sample may be carry-over from other donors' samples.

The chain joins TRBV9 to TRBJ1-2; tentatively, D is TRBD1 (5 bases). V shed 3 bases and J shed 1 base, with 10 bases lying between them. This CDR3 comprises 14 residues. From germline, CDR1 is SGDLS and CDR2 YYNGEE. This CDR3 is CASSAGSINYGYTF. DNA for the CDR3: TGTGCCAGCAGCGCAGGGTCTATTAACTATGGCTACACCTTC.

This CDR3 is CSVVVGTGNTIYF. The CDR3 coding sequence is TGCAGCGTTGTGGTGGGGACCGGAAACACCATATATTTT. The rearrangement uses TRBV29-1 and TRBJ1-3, with a possible D match to TRBD1 (5 bases). The CDR3 is made up of 13 amino acids. Germline CDR1 and CDR2: SQVTM and ANQGSEA. V was pared by 4 bases and J by 4 bases, with 11 bases between.

This clone was picked up one time. CDR3 coding DNA: TGTGCCAGCAGCCAAGTGGGGGATTCTCGAGAGACCCAGTACTTC. It yields the protein CASSQVGDSRETQYF. The rearrangement links TRBV4-2 to TRBJ2-5; D possibly uses TRBD1 or TRBD2 (5 bases each). V was cut by 1 base and J by 4 bases, with 13 bases left in between. This CDR3 is 15 amino acids long. Germline lookup yields CDR1 LGHNA and CDR2 YNFKEQ.

The chain uses TRBV5-6 and TRBJ1-1; D unclear. Trimming took 3 bases from V and 6 from J, leaving 12 bases between them. Germline loops: CDR1 SGHDT, CDR2 YYEEEE. The length of the CDR3 is 13 residues. The CDR3 DNA sequence: TGTGCCAGCAGCTCCGGGCCCCAGCCTGAAGCTTTCTTT. This sequence encodes CASSSGPQPEAFF.

V and J are TRBV29-1 and TRBJ1-2, with D possibly being TRBD1 (6 bases). CDR1 and CDR2 (germline): SQVTM, ANQGSEA. The CDR3 length is 12 residues. Trimming removed 6 bases at V and 7 bases at J, with 15 bases between. The CDR3 DNA is TGCAGCGTGGCCCCTGGGGGGCTTGGCTACACCTTC. This gives the protein CSVAPGGLGYTF.

The rearrangement joins TRBV27 to TRBJ2-7, with 9 bases matching TRBD2. This CDR3 has 16 residues. The trim removed 8 bases at V and 3 bases at J, leaving 14 bases unmatched. Germline V gene lookup returns CDR1 MNHEY and CDR2 SMNVEV (reference sequence). As DNA, the CDR3 is TGTGCCAGCCGCGTCGGAGCTAGCGGGGCGAACTACGAGCAGTACTTC. It encodes CASRVGASGANYEQYF.

Worth noting for this clone: This may be a read error, as it is one base from a much larger clone. Other DNA sequences in the same sample also yield this CDR3. The CDR3 coding sequence is TGTGCCAGCAGCGTAGCGGGGAACACCGGGGAGCTGTTTTTT. As protein: CASSVAGNTGELFF. This chain connects TRBV9 to TRBJ2-2; no firm D call. The CDR3 totals 14 residues. The germline V gene encodes CDR1 SGDLS and CDR2 YYNGEE. Deletions cut 0 bases from V and 1 base from J, with 4 bases between.

The rearrangement links TRBV29-1 to TRBJ2-7; 7 bases map to TRBD1. This CDR3 has 16 residues. The V gene's germline CDR1 is SQVTM and CDR2 ANQGSEA. Trimming cost V 5 bases and J 4 bases; bases outside gene matches: 17. Written as DNA, the CDR3 is TGCAGCGTTTCCTACAAACAGGGGCCCCTACGATACGAGCAGTACTTC. Translating it yields CSVSYKQGPLRYEQYF.

The chain couples TRBV27 to TRBJ2-3; 10 bases match TRBD2. The CDR3 totals 16 residues. Germline V gene lookup returns CDR1 MNHEY and CDR2 SMNVEV (reference sequence). The V and J ends lost 2 bases and 1 base, in that order; junction bases with no gene match: 3. The CDR3 region is CASSLRGLAGTDTQYF. The CDR3 DNA reads TGTGCCAGCAGTTTACGAGGACTAGCGGGCACAGATACGCAGTATTTT.

The gene calls are TRBV4-1 and TRBJ1-1; D is unresolved. CDR3 length: 15 residues. Deletions cut 0 bases from V and 5 bases from J, with 13 bases between. CDR1 and CDR2 (germline): MGHRA, YSYEKL. CDR3 DNA sequence: TGCGCCAGCAGCCAAGAGTCCCACGGGTTAACTGAAGCTTTCTTT. Its protein product is CASSQESHGLTEAFF.

The chain employs TRBV27 and TRBJ2-5, with TRBD2 matching over 7 bases. Germline CDR1 is MNHEY and CDR2 is SMNVEV (reference sequence). The V gene end was trimmed by 3 bases and the J gene end by 5 bases; junction bases not matched to a gene: 9. The CDR3 runs to 15 residues. The chain's CDR3 is CASSFGGGGLETQYF. In DNA, the CDR3 is TGTGCCAGCAGTTTCGGTGGGGGAGGGTTGGAGACCCAGTACTTC.

V usage is TRBV11-3 and J usage is TRBJ2-1; D is possibly TRBD1 (5 bases). The V and J ends lost 5 bases and 7 bases respectively, with 12 bases between them. The CDR3 covers 13 residues. Germline CDR1 reads SGHNT; CDR2 reads YENEEA. The CDR3 region is CASSLRAGNEQFF. CDR3 DNA sequence: TGTGCCAGCAGCCTCCGAGCAGGGAATGAGCAGTTCTTC.

The CDR3 reads CASSVAGRPRDTQYF. CDR3 bases: TGTGCCAGCAGCGTGGCGGGACGCCCCCGGGATACGCAGTATTTT. The V call is TRBV9, the J call TRBJ2-3, with TRBD2 as a possible D gene (6 bases). This CDR3 has 15 residues. With 2 bases removed from V and 6 bases from J, the gap between germline ends came to 16 bases. The germline V gene encodes CDR1 SGDLS and CDR2 YYNGEE.

The rearrangement uses TRBV30 and TRBJ2-1, with D possibly TRBD2 on 6 matching bases. V was trimmed by 5 bases and J by 7 bases, leaving 18 bases between them. The CDR3 has 14 residues. Germline CDR1 is GTSNPN and CDR2 is SVGIG (reference sequence). This CDR3 is CAWGMAAGSNEQFF. The CDR3 DNA reads as TGTGCCTGGGGTATGGCCGCGGGGTCAAATGAGCAGTTCTTC.

This clone was recorded only once. The rearrangement joins TRBV7-9 to TRBJ2-7; tentative D call: TRBD2 (5 bases). Germline V gene data show CDR1 as SEHNR and CDR2 as FQNEAQ (reference sequence). V was clipped by 7 bases and J by 0 bases, with 16 bases between them. The CDR3 spans 15 residues. This CDR3 reads CASTGGGSYSYEQYF. The CDR3, as DNA: TGTGCCAGCACCGGAGGTGGCAGCTACTCCTACGAGCAGTACTTC.

This rearrangement joins TRBV5-5 to TRBJ2-7; D is unresolved. CDR1 SGHKS and CDR2 YYEKEE come from the germline V gene (reference sequence). V was cut by 1 base and J by 3 bases, with 2 bases left in between. The CDR3 loop spans 11 amino acids. The CDR3 DNA is TGTGCCAGCAGCTTGCACTACGAGCAGTACTTC. This sequence encodes CASSLHYEQYF.

A remark on this clone: Other DNA sequences in the sample encode the same CDR3. This chain connects TRBV27 to TRBJ2-1; weak D call: TRBD1 (5 bases). The germline V gene has CDR1 MNHEY and CDR2 SMNVEV (reference sequence). V was cut by 3 bases and J by 2 bases, with 11 bases left in between. The CDR3 runs to 15 residues. The CDR3 sequence is CASSFGGAAYNEQFF. As DNA, the CDR3 is TGTGCCAGCAGTTTTGGTGGGGCGGCCTACAATGAGCAGTTCTTC.

The V call is TRBV4-1, the J call TRBJ1-5; TRBD1 matches 7 bases. Germline loops: CDR1 MGHRA, CDR2 YSYEKL. V was clipped by 4 bases and J by 6 bases; unmatched bases: 3. The CDR3 consists of 13 residues. The chain's CDR3 is CASSLDRAQPQHF. DNA of the CDR3: TGCGCCAGCAGCCTCGACAGGGCTCAGCCCCAGCATTTT.

This chain uses TRBV19 with TRBJ2-7, with 13 nucleotides matching TRBD2. The CDR3 covers 16 residues. Looked up from germline, CDR1 is LNHDA and CDR2 is SQIVND (reference sequence). J was trimmed by 5 bases and V by 6 bases; bases with no gene match: 10. CDR3: CASSYTSGRARDEQYF. The CDR3 region has the DNA TGTGCCAGTAGCTACACTAGCGGGAGGGCGAGGGACGAGCAGTACTTC.

The chain combines TRBV9 with TRBJ2-2, with D tentatively TRBD2 (6 bases). The CDR3 totals 15 residues. V lost 0 bases and J 5 bases, leaving 11 bases between the germline ends. Germline CDR1 and CDR2: SGDLS and YYNGEE. Written as DNA, the CDR3 is TGTGCCAGCAGCGTAGACGGGAGTGAGACCGGGGAGCTGTTTTTT. It yields the protein CASSVDGSETGELFF.

The rearrangement uses TRBV27 and TRBJ1-5; D is unresolved. The CDR3 has 15 residues. Trimming left V 2 bases short and J 3 bases short, with 11 bases between. The V gene's germline CDR1 is MNHEY and CDR2 SMNVEV (reference sequence). The CDR3 DNA reads TGTGCCAGCAGTTTAGTATCCGGCTACAATCAGCCCCAGCATTTT. Its translation: CASSLVSGYNQPQHF.